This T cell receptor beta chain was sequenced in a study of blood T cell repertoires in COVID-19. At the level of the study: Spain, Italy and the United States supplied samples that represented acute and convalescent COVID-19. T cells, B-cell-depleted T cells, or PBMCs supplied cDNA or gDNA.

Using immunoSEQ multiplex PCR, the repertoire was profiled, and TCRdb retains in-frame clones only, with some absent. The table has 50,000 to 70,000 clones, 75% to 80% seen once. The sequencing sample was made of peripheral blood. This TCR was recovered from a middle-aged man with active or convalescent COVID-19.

The CDR3 nucleotides are TGTGCCAGCAAGCGGGGGCCCCTCGGCGAGCAGTACTTC. Its protein is CASKRGPLGEQYF. The chain employs TRBV6-5 and TRBJ2-7, with 8 nucleotides matching TRBD2. The length of the CDR3 is 13 residues. V lost 7 bases and J lost 6; bases outside the gene matches: 8. The V gene's germline CDR1 is MNHEY and CDR2 SVGAGI.